This T cell receptor (beta chain) was captured in a study of neurological immune-mediated disorders. Whole-study findings and limits: The greatest TCR clonal expansion occurred in HTLV-1-associated myelopathy and the least in multiple sclerosis, which fell below healthy controls.

The cDNA was produced through 5'RACE with 10-nucleotide random UMIs. TCRdb used MiXCR to reprocess the 5' RACE reads, holding one entry per CDR3 protein. The table lists some 50,000 distinct CDR3 sequences, approximately 16% of them singletons. The V gene end was trimmed by 0 bases and the J gene end by 3 bases; junction bases not matched to a gene: 6. The CDR3 extends over 16 amino acids. CDR1 and CDR2 from the germline V gene are LNHNV and YYDKDF (reference sequence). The unsorted libraries originated from 2 million PBMCs kept at -80 C. This clonotype was recorded many times. Antigen unknown. The chain has TRBV15 and TRBJ2-3, with 7 bases that match TRBD2. The receptor was isolated from a man in his fifties or sixties in good health. The material sequenced was PBMCs. This chain's CDR3 is CATSRERLGGTDTQYF. CDR3 DNA: TGTGCCACCAGCAGAGAAAGACTCGGGGGGACAGATACGCAGTATTTT.